This record covers a single T cell receptor beta chain. This entry comes from a study of T cell repertoires in ileal Crohn's disease. Overall study context: The M6 sample came from neoterminal ileum during colonoscopy after surgery.

Time point noted: neoterminal ileum biopsy at postoperative endoscopy, about 6 months after surgery. The germline gives CDR1 ENHRY, CDR2 SYGVKD. The CDR3 contains 15 residues. Losses at the gene ends were 1 base for V and 7 bases for J; bases not matched to a gene: 9. Libraries were prepared by immunoSEQ multiplex PCR; TCRdb keeps only in-frame clonotypes and omits some of them. Of 13,000 or so clones in the sample, 80% to 90% are singletons; the top ten hold over 15%. V gene TRBV10-3 combines with J gene TRBJ1-1; 7 bases agree with TRBD1. The sequencing sample was made of ileal tissue. The TCR was taken from an adult with Crohn's disease. Here the CDR3 reads CAISEFAGGTSEAFF. The CDR3 DNA is TGTGCCATCAGTGAGTTCGCAGGGGGGACGAGTGAAGCTTTCTTT.